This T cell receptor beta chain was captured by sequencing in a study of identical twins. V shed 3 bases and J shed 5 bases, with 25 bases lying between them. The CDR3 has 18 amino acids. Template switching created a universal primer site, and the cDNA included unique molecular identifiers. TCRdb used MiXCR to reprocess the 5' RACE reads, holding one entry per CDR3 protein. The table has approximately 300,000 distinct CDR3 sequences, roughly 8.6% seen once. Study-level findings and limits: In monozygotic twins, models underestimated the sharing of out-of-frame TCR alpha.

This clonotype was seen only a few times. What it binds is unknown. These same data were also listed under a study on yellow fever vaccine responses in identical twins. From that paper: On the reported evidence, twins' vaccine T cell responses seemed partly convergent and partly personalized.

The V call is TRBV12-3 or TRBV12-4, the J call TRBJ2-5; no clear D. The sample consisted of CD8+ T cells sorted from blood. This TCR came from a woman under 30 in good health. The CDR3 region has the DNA TGTGCCAGCAGTTTTGGGCCCTCGGCACTCATTTCAAGGGAGACCCAGTACTTC. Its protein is CASSFGPSALISRETQYF.